A selection of T cell receptor beta chains follows, all from one sample in a study of CD8 T cells in Susac syndrome. TCRdb recomputed calls from the immunoSEQ multiplex PCR reads with MiXCR, one row per CDR3 protein. The sample records roughly 76,000 distinct CDR3 sequences, approximately 93% being singletons. Sequencing was performed on CD8+ T cells from PBMCs. The source is a human donor with Susac syndrome. The CDR3 runs from the conserved cysteine through the conserved F or W. D genes are given only for firm matches. Only part of the rows carry a size: once, few, many, or a class if the clone is expanded.

j_gene: TRBJ1-4
d_gene: TRBD1
v_gene: TRBV6-6
abundance: .
CDR3aa: CASSYSGQGFGEKLFF
CDR3nt: TGTGCCAGCAGTTACTCGGGACAGGGCTTTGGGGAAAAACTGTTTTTT

j_gene: TRBJ2-5
d_gene: .
v_gene: TRBV29-1
abundance: .
CDR3aa: CSVRVDSRYQETQYF
CDR3nt: TGCAGCGTAAGAGTAGACAGTCGTTACCAAGAGACCCAGTACTTC

j_gene: TRBJ2-2
d_gene: TRBD2
v_gene: TRBV12-3/TRBV12-4
abundance: .
CDR3aa: CASSARLGTSGPNTGELFF
CDR3nt: TGTGCCAGCAGTGCCCGCCTCGGGACTAGCGGGCCGAACACCGGGGAGCTGTTTTTT

j_gene: TRBJ2-1
d_gene: TRBD1
v_gene: TRBV28
abundance: .
CDR3aa: CASTDREGNEQFF
CDR3nt: TGTGCCAGCACGGACAGGGAAGGCAATGAGCAGTTCTTC

j_gene: TRBJ2-2
d_gene: TRBD1
v_gene: TRBV5-1
abundance: .
CDR3aa: CASSFTGVSTGELFF
CDR3nt: TGCGCCAGCAGCTTTACAGGGGTGAGCACCGGGGAGCTGTTTTTT

j_gene: TRBJ2-5
d_gene: .
v_gene: TRBV12-3/TRBV12-4
abundance: .
CDR3aa: CASTSPGTAQETQYF
CDR3nt: TGTGCCAGCACTTCCCCCGGGACGGCACAAGAGACCCAGTACTTC

j_gene: TRBJ1-2
d_gene: .
v_gene: TRBV2
abundance: .
CDR3aa: CASSGRVNYGYTF
CDR3nt: TGTGCCAGCAGTGGAAGGGTTAACTATGGCTACACCTTC

j_gene: TRBJ2-2
d_gene: .
v_gene: TRBV29-1
abundance: .
CDR3aa: CSVTGLVSGELFF
CDR3nt: TGCAGCGTGACGGGACTCGTAAGCGGGGAGCTGTTTTTT

j_gene: TRBJ2-1
d_gene: TRBD1
v_gene: TRBV29-1
abundance: .
CDR3aa: CSVPGTGPHNEQFF
CDR3nt: TGCAGCGTACCCGGGACAGGGCCTCACAATGAGCAGTTCTTC

j_gene: TRBJ2-3
d_gene: TRBD2
v_gene: TRBV5-1
abundance: .
CDR3aa: CASSLAGQRGPSSTDTQYF
CDR3nt: TGCGCCAGCAGCTTGGCCGGGCAGCGGGGGCCATCTAGCACAGATACGCAGTATTTT

j_gene: TRBJ1-2
d_gene: .
v_gene: TRBV7-6
abundance: .
CDR3aa: CASSFNRDTFNYGYTF
CDR3nt: TGTGCCAGCAGCTTCAATCGGGACACTTTTAACTATGGCTACACCTTC

j_gene: TRBJ2-5
d_gene: TRBD2
v_gene: TRBV27
abundance: .
CDR3aa: CAVGGGMETQYF
CDR3nt: TGTGCCGTTGGGGGAGGGATGGAGACCCAGTACTTC

j_gene: TRBJ1-1
d_gene: TRBD1
v_gene: TRBV30
abundance: .
CDR3aa: CAWSEGQAHTEAFF
CDR3nt: TGTGCCTGGAGTGAGGGACAGGCTCACACTGAAGCTTTCTTT

j_gene: TRBJ1-2
d_gene: TRBD1
v_gene: TRBV5-1
abundance: .
CDR3aa: CASSSDGTGGNYGYTF
CDR3nt: TGCGCCAGCAGCTCAGACGGGACAGGGGGTAATTATGGCTACACCTTC

j_gene: TRBJ2-7
d_gene: .
v_gene: TRBV30
abundance: few
CDR3aa: CAWRSGGPYEQYF
CDR3nt: TGTGCCTGGAGGAGCGGAGGACCCTACGAGCAGTACTTC

j_gene: TRBJ1-3
d_gene: .
v_gene: TRBV6-1
abundance: few
CDR3aa: CASRTALLFGNTIYF
CDR3nt: TGTGCCAGCAGGACAGCGTTACTCTTTGGAAACACCATATATTTT

j_gene: TRBJ2-3
d_gene: .
v_gene: TRBV30
abundance: .
CDR3aa: CAWSVGYTDTQYF
CDR3nt: TGTGCCTGGAGTGTTGGGTACACAGATACGCAGTATTTT

j_gene: TRBJ2-7
d_gene: .
v_gene: TRBV6-6
abundance: .
CDR3aa: CASSYRAPAVEQYF
CDR3nt: TGTGCCAGCAGTTACCGGGCCCCCGCAGTCGAGCAGTACTTC

j_gene: TRBJ2-5
d_gene: TRBD1
v_gene: TRBV24-1
abundance: .
CDR3aa: CATSDSGTGTRETQYF
CDR3nt: TGTGCCACCAGTGATTCTGGGACAGGGACTCGGGAGACCCAGTACTTC

j_gene: TRBJ1-2
d_gene: .
v_gene: TRBV5-1
abundance: once
CDR3aa: CASSPLGEGNYGYTF
CDR3nt: TGCGCCAGCAGCCCCTTGGGAGAGGGTAACTATGGCTACACCTTC

j_gene: TRBJ1-2
d_gene: TRBD1
v_gene: TRBV12-3/TRBV12-4
abundance: .
CDR3aa: CASSTGDRYTF
CDR3nt: TGTGCCAGCAGTACAGGGGATCGCTACACCTTC

j_gene: TRBJ2-2
d_gene: .
v_gene: TRBV10-3
abundance: .
CDR3aa: CAIHSGRGGELFF
CDR3nt: TGTGCCATCCACAGCGGGCGAGGCGGGGAGCTGTTTTTT

j_gene: TRBJ2-7
d_gene: .
v_gene: TRBV20-1
abundance: .
CDR3aa: CSARQLLGVEQYF
CDR3nt: TGCAGTGCTAGGCAACTACTAGGAGTCGAGCAGTACTTC